One sample yielded the 11 T cell receptor beta chains listed below, sequenced in a study of response to subunit inactivated influenza vaccine (dated by TCRdb to 2016 to 2018). Library preparation employed RT-PCR. Instrument on record: Illumina HiSeq 2500. TCRdb trimmed public reads at Q25 via fastp, called clones via MiXCR and kept in-frame beta chains. Rows are combined by CDR3 protein, so each entry shows the most common genes and DNA. The sample table contains roughly 650,000 distinct CDR3 sequences; only one count was recorded for 15% to 18% of them. Of the sample, roughly 12% is held by the ten largest clones. The sequencing used PBMCs from blood, collected 11 to 12 days after vaccination. The source of these receptors is a man aged 50 or older who received an inactivated influenza vaccine. Donor details come from another sample of the same person, matched by shared clones.

The genes are TRBV6-2 or TRBV6-3 and TRBJ2-1; 10 nucleotides agree with TRBD2. This CDR3 contains 14 residues. The germline gives CDR1 MNHEY, CDR2 SVGEGT. Unmatched junction bases numbered 2, after V lost 6 bases and J lost 3 bases. The CDR3 nucleotides are TGTGCCAGCAGAATAGCGGGAGGCTACAATGAGCAGTTCTTC. Its translation: CASRIAGGYNEQFF.

The V call is TRBV7-2, the J call TRBJ2-3; D unresolved. CDR3 length equals 15 residues. Germline V gene lookup returns CDR1 SGHTA and CDR2 FQGNSA. Trimming took off 5 bases at V and 4 bases at J, with 16 bases between the two ends. The CDR3 DNA follows: TGTGCCAGCAGCCGAATCCCTGTATTACCAGATACGCAGTATTTT. This sequence encodes CASSRIPVLPDTQYF.

The table lists this clonotype with a few counts. The chain links TRBV29-1 to TRBJ2-1; 7 bases match TRBD2. Germline values: CDR1 SQVTM, CDR2 ANQGSEA. The J segment lost 2 bases and the V segment lost 6 bases, leaving 7 bases of the junction unmatched. This CDR3 region has 14 residues. The CDR3 here is CSVVPLAAYNEQFF. The CDR3 bases are TGCAGCGTAGTACCTCTAGCGGCCTACAATGAGCAGTTCTTC.

This chain links TRBV20-1 with TRBJ1-6; the D is unclear. The germline V gene has CDR1 DFQATT and CDR2 SNEGSKA (reference sequence). The CDR3 has 16 amino acids. V was clipped by 3 bases and J by 0 bases, with 12 bases between them. Here the CDR3 DNA reads TGCAGTGCTAGCCCTGGGGAGGGCTCCTATAATTCACCCCTCCACTTT. It yields the protein CSASPGEGSYNSPLHF.

This rearrangement joins TRBV10-3 to TRBJ1-1; D remains ambiguous. Trimming shortened V by 6 bases and J by 0 bases, and 8 bases separated the two germline ends. The CDR3 is 13 amino acids. CDR1 is ENHRY, CDR2 SYGVKD, per germline. CDR3: CAIRDPVNTEAFF. The CDR3 DNA follows: TGTGCCATCAGAGATCCCGTGAACACTGAAGCTTTCTTT.

This clonotype showed up just a few times. The chain combines TRBV24-1 with TRBJ1-5; D not resolved. The CDR3 runs to 13 residues. Germline CDR1 reads KGHDR; CDR2 reads SFDVKD. Between the trimmed V and J ends, which lost 2 bases and 0 bases, there was a span of 1 base. The CDR3 coding sequence is TGTGCCACCAGTGATTCTAGCAATCAGCCCCAGCATTTT. Translated, it gives CATSDSSNQPQHF.

There are a few counts of this clonotype. This chain joins TRBV6-1 and TRBJ2-4, with a weak D call TRBD2 (5 bases). The CDR3 extends over 15 amino acids. Germline V lookup: CDR1 MNHNS, CDR2 SASEGT. V lost 6 bases, J lost 0 bases, and 12 bases lay in between. The DNA of the CDR3 is TGTGCCAGCAGACTAGACGGACTAGCCAAAAACATTCAGTACTTC. Translation gives CASRLDGLAKNIQYF.

There are a few counts of this clonotype. The J gene is TRBJ1-2, the V gene TRBV14, with 7 positions matching TRBD1. From germline, CDR1 is SGHDN and CDR2 FVKESK. This CDR3 is built from 16 residues. Germline trimming cut 2 bases from V and 1 base from J; bases unmatched to any gene: 7. In DNA, the CDR3 is TGTGCCAGCAGCCAAACGGGACAGCGGAATAACTATGGCTACACCTTC. Encoded protein: CASSQTGQRNNYGYTF.

The V call is TRBV7-2, the J call TRBJ2-2, with D tentatively TRBD1 (6 bases). The V end was cut by 1 base, the J end by 4 bases, with 16 bases between. CDR3 length equals 17 residues. Germline V gene data show CDR1 as SGHTA and CDR2 as FQGNSA. CDR3 residues: CASSLGYGRGSTGELFF. The DNA for the CDR3 is TGTGCCAGCAGCTTAGGATACGGCAGGGGTTCCACCGGGGAGCTGTTTTTT.

Only a few counts were recorded for this clonotype. The chain recombines TRBV12-3 or TRBV12-4 with TRBJ1-1; D gene unclear. The CDR3 loop spans 13 amino acids. V was pared by 5 bases and J by 3 bases, with 10 bases between. This chain's CDR3 is CASSRALYTEAFF. The CDR3 DNA follows: TGTGCCAGCAGTAGGGCGCTGTACACTGAAGCTTTCTTT.

In this sample, this clonotype turned up once. This chain joins TRBV20-1 and TRBJ2-2, with TRBD1 identical over 7 bases. Germline assignment: CDR1 DFQATT and CDR2 SNEGSKA (reference sequence). CDR3 length: 14 amino acids. Unmatched junction bases numbered 6, after V lost 2 bases and J lost 6 bases. CDR3 region: CSARPTGPPGELFF. CDR3 nucleotides: TGCAGTGCTAGACCGACAGGGCCTCCCGGGGAGCTGTTTTTT.